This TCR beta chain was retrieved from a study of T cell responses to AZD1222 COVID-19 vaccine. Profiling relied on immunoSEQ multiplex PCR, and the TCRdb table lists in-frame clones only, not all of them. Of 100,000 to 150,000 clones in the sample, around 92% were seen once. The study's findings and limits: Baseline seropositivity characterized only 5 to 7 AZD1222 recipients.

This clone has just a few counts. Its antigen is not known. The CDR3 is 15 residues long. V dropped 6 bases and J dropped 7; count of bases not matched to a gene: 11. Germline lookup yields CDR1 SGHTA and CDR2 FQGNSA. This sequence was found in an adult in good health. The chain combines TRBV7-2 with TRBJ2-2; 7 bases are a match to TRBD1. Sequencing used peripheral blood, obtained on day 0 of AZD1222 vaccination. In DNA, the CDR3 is TGTGCCAGCAGTCGACAGGGATCCCGCGGCGGGGAGCTGTTTTTT. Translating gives CASSRQGSRGGELFF.